Listed below are T cell receptor beta chains from one sample, sequenced in a study of T cells after yellow fever vaccination. Via MiXCR, TCRdb re-called the 5' RACE reads, giving one row per CDR3 protein. The table shows approximately 300,000 distinct CDR3 sequences, with about an eighth occurring only once. Material: CD4+ T cells sorted from PBMCs, obtained 45 days after the yellow fever booster vaccination. The receptors derive from a man aged 30 to 39 who received the YFV17D yellow fever vaccine. Each CDR3 is given with its conserved first and last residue. The order of the fields is D gene, clone size, J gene, CDR3 length, V gene, CDR3 DNA, CDR3 protein. A D gene is named only where the DNA matches it firmly. Clone sizes are given selectively: once, few, many, or a class where the clone is expanded.

D gene: .
clone size: few
J gene: TRBJ1-4
CDR3 length: 15
V gene: TRBV7-2
CDR3 DNA: TGTGCCAGCAGCGATCCGGGACGGACTAATGAAAAACTGTTTTTT
CDR3 protein: CASSDPGRTNEKLFF

D gene: .
clone size: .
J gene: TRBJ1-2
CDR3 length: 15
V gene: TRBV5-8
CDR3 DNA: TGTGCCAGCAGCCTAACAGGGAATTCTAACTATGGCTACACCTTC
CDR3 protein: CASSLTGNSNYGYTF

D gene: TRBD2
clone size: few
J gene: TRBJ2-3
CDR3 length: 16
V gene: TRBV12-3/TRBV12-4
CDR3 DNA: TGTGCCAGCAGTAAAACTAGCGGGAGCCAAGCAGATACGCAGTATTTT
CDR3 protein: CASSKTSGSQADTQYF

D gene: TRBD2
clone size: .
J gene: TRBJ2-1
CDR3 length: 19
V gene: TRBV5-1
CDR3 DNA: TGCGCCAGCAGCTTGGAGGGGCTAGCGGGAGCTTTCTCCTACAATGAGCAGTTCTTC
CDR3 protein: CASSLEGLAGAFSYNEQFF

D gene: .
clone size: .
J gene: TRBJ2-3
CDR3 length: 11
V gene: TRBV20-1
CDR3 DNA: TGCAGTGCTAGCCAACCGAATACGCAGTATTTT
CDR3 protein: CSASQPNTQYF

D gene: .
clone size: few
J gene: TRBJ2-5
CDR3 length: 14
V gene: TRBV10-2
CDR3 DNA: TGCGCCAGCAAGGGGATCGACTCGAAAGAGACCCAGTACTTC
CDR3 protein: CASKGIDSKETQYF

D gene: .
clone size: .
J gene: TRBJ1-2
CDR3 length: 12
V gene: TRBV19
CDR3 DNA: TGTGCCAGTAGTATTCACCCGTACGGCTACACCTTC
CDR3 protein: CASSIHPYGYTF

D gene: .
clone size: .
J gene: TRBJ2-3
CDR3 length: 14
V gene: TRBV12-3/TRBV12-4
CDR3 DNA: TGTGCCAGCAGCTTCCAAACTAGGAAAGATACGCAGTATTTT
CDR3 protein: CASSFQTRKDTQYF

D gene: .
clone size: few
J gene: TRBJ2-1
CDR3 length: 15
V gene: TRBV9
CDR3 DNA: TGTGCCAGCAGCCACCTGGGGGCCCAGGACAATGAGCAGTTCTTC
CDR3 protein: CASSHLGAQDNEQFF

D gene: .
clone size: .
J gene: TRBJ2-1
CDR3 length: 14
V gene: TRBV18
CDR3 DNA: TGTGCCAGCTCACCGGTTGTCAGCGCGGATGAGCAGTTCTTC
CDR3 protein: CASSPVVSADEQFF

D gene: TRBD2
clone size: many
J gene: TRBJ2-3
CDR3 length: 15
V gene: TRBV12-3/TRBV12-4
CDR3 DNA: TGTGCCAGCAGTTTGACGGGAGGCCTCACAGATACGCAGTATTTT
CDR3 protein: CASSLTGGLTDTQYF

D gene: .
clone size: .
J gene: TRBJ2-1
CDR3 length: 13
V gene: TRBV6-1
CDR3 DNA: TGTGCCAGCAGACCCGCCGGGACTCTCAACCAGTTCTTC
CDR3 protein: CASRPAGTLNQFF

D gene: .
clone size: .
J gene: TRBJ2-2
CDR3 length: 15
V gene: TRBV5-1
CDR3 DNA: TGCGCCAGCAGCTTGGGCGTCGCGAACACCGGGGAGCTGTTTTTT
CDR3 protein: CASSLGVANTGELFF

D gene: TRBD2
clone size: few
J gene: TRBJ2-5
CDR3 length: 18
V gene: TRBV11-2
CDR3 DNA: TGTGCCAGCAGCTCAATGATGGGGGTCGGGAGGGCTCAAGAGACCCAGTACTTC
CDR3 protein: CASSSMMGVGRAQETQYF

D gene: .
clone size: .
J gene: TRBJ2-3
CDR3 length: 18
V gene: TRBV7-6
CDR3 DNA: TGTGCCAGCAGCTTAGGGGGGACCGCCAGGGGGAGGACAGATACGCAGTATTTT
CDR3 protein: CASSLGGTARGRTDTQYF

D gene: .
clone size: .
J gene: TRBJ2-5
CDR3 length: 15
V gene: TRBV15
CDR3 DNA: TGTGCCACCAGCAGATCCAGGGGACTCCAAGAGACCCAGTACTTC
CDR3 protein: CATSRSRGLQETQYF

D gene: .
clone size: few
J gene: TRBJ2-5
CDR3 length: 13
V gene: TRBV29-1
CDR3 DNA: TGCAGCGCCGCGGGGACAATTTTAAAGACCCAGTACTTC
CDR3 protein: CSAAGTILKTQYF

D gene: TRBD1
clone size: .
J gene: TRBJ2-7
CDR3 length: 11
V gene: TRBV20-1
CDR3 DNA: TGCAGAGACAGGGGTGATTACGAGCAGTACTTC
CDR3 protein: CRDRGDYEQYF

D gene: .
clone size: .
J gene: TRBJ2-3
CDR3 length: 16
V gene: TRBV20-1
CDR3 DNA: TGCAGTGCTACCCGCCTAGAAGCGTTTGTCGCAGATACGCAGTATTTT
CDR3 protein: CSATRLEAFVADTQYF

D gene: TRBD1
clone size: few
J gene: TRBJ2-7
CDR3 length: 16
V gene: TRBV6-5
CDR3 DNA: TGTGCCAGCAGTTACTCCCGTGGGGACAGAGCCTACGAGCAGTACTTC
CDR3 protein: CASSYSRGDRAYEQYF

D gene: .
clone size: .
J gene: TRBJ2-7
CDR3 length: 14
V gene: TRBV20-1
CDR3 DNA: TGCAGTGCTAGACGGACGGCTACCTCCTACGAGCAGTACTTC
CDR3 protein: CSARRTATSYEQYF

D gene: TRBD1
clone size: few
J gene: TRBJ1-2
CDR3 length: 15
V gene: TRBV7-9
CDR3 DNA: TGTGCCAGCAGCTTAAACAGGGGGCGGTCCAATGGCTACACCTTC
CDR3 protein: CASSLNRGRSNGYTF

D gene: .
clone size: .
J gene: TRBJ1-1
CDR3 length: 14
V gene: TRBV12-3/TRBV12-4
CDR3 DNA: TGTGCCAACAGCCAGGCAGGGAAGAGCACTGAAGCTTTCTTT
CDR3 protein: CANSQAGKSTEAFF

D gene: .
clone size: few
J gene: TRBJ1-5
CDR3 length: 16
V gene: TRBV20-1
CDR3 DNA: TGCAGTGCTAGAGACTTATTGGTTAGGGAGAGTCAGCCCCAGCATTTT
CDR3 protein: CSARDLLVRESQPQHF

D gene: .
clone size: .
J gene: TRBJ2-3
CDR3 length: 14
V gene: TRBV6-5
CDR3 DNA: TGTGCCAGCAGTTACTCCGCATTGCAAAATACGCAGTATTTT
CDR3 protein: CASSYSALQNTQYF

D gene: TRBD2
clone size: .
J gene: TRBJ2-3
CDR3 length: 15
V gene: TRBV12-3/TRBV12-4
CDR3 DNA: TGTGCCAGCAGGCCTAGCGGGAGTGGGGCAGATACGCAGTATTTT
CDR3 protein: CASRPSGSGADTQYF

D gene: .
clone size: .
J gene: TRBJ1-2
CDR3 length: 17
V gene: TRBV6-1
CDR3 DNA: TGTGCCAGCAGTGAAGATTTTGGGCGGGACGGTAACTATGGCTACACCTTC
CDR3 protein: CASSEDFGRDGNYGYTF

D gene: TRBD2
clone size: few
J gene: TRBJ2-1
CDR3 length: 17
V gene: TRBV20-1
CDR3 DNA: TGCAGTCCAAAGGGTGGACTAGCGGGATGGTCCTACAATGAGCAGTTCTTC
CDR3 protein: CSPKGGLAGWSYNEQFF

D gene: .
clone size: .
J gene: TRBJ2-1
CDR3 length: 13
V gene: TRBV14
CDR3 DNA: TGTGCCAGCAGCCAAGTCCCCTACAATGAGCAGTTCTTC
CDR3 protein: CASSQVPYNEQFF

D gene: .
clone size: .
J gene: TRBJ2-2
CDR3 length: 13
V gene: TRBV10-3
CDR3 DNA: TGTGCCATCAGCCCCGTTGCGGACGGGGAGCTGTTTTTT
CDR3 protein: CAISPVADGELFF

D gene: TRBD2
clone size: few
J gene: TRBJ2-5
CDR3 length: 17
V gene: TRBV20-1
CDR3 DNA: TGCAGTGCTAGAGATAGTGTAGGACTAGCTTCCCACGAGACCCAGTACTTC
CDR3 protein: CSARDSVGLASHETQYF

D gene: .
clone size: few
J gene: TRBJ2-3
CDR3 length: 13
V gene: TRBV29-1
CDR3 DNA: TGCAGCGTCCGGACTGGGGGCATGAATACGCAGTATTTT
CDR3 protein: CSVRTGGMNTQYF

D gene: TRBD2
clone size: .
J gene: TRBJ2-7
CDR3 length: 14
V gene: TRBV20-1
CDR3 DNA: TGCAGTGCTCCCGGACTAGTGCGCTCCTACGAGCAGTACTTC
CDR3 protein: CSAPGLVRSYEQYF

D gene: .
clone size: few
J gene: TRBJ1-5
CDR3 length: 13
V gene: TRBV4-3
CDR3 DNA: TGCGCCAGCAGCCGCCAGGGAGGGGAGCCCCAGCATTTT
CDR3 protein: CASSRQGGEPQHF

D gene: .
clone size: few
J gene: TRBJ2-1
CDR3 length: 13
V gene: TRBV6-1
CDR3 DNA: TGTGCCAGCAGTGAAGTCAGGTCTAGTGAGCAGTTCTTC
CDR3 protein: CASSEVRSSEQFF

D gene: TRBD2
clone size: .
J gene: TRBJ2-1
CDR3 length: 16
V gene: TRBV6-1
CDR3 DNA: TGTGCCAGCAGCTCACCGGGACTAGCGGGAGGGCACGTGCAGTTCTTC
CDR3 protein: CASSSPGLAGGHVQFF

D gene: TRBD2
clone size: .
J gene: TRBJ2-1
CDR3 length: 14
V gene: TRBV20-1
CDR3 DNA: TGCAGTGCTAGATCGGGAGGGCCCGGGAGTGAGCAGTTCTTC
CDR3 protein: CSARSGGPGSEQFF

D gene: TRBD1
clone size: few
J gene: TRBJ2-2
CDR3 length: 15
V gene: TRBV10-1
CDR3 DNA: TGCGCCAGCAGCCGGACAGGGCAGAACACCGGGGAGCTGTTTTTT
CDR3 protein: CASSRTGQNTGELFF

D gene: .
clone size: .
J gene: TRBJ2-5
CDR3 length: 12
V gene: TRBV29-1
CDR3 DNA: TGCAGCGTTGCAAACAGCCAAGAGACCCAGTACTTC
CDR3 protein: CSVANSQETQYF

D gene: .
clone size: .
J gene: TRBJ2-1
CDR3 length: 17
V gene: TRBV21-1
CDR3 DNA: TGTGCCAGCAGCAAGATGAGGGTTACGACGGGGGGCAATGAGCAGTTCTTC
CDR3 protein: CASSKMRVTTGGNEQFF

D gene: TRBD2
clone size: .
J gene: TRBJ2-1
CDR3 length: 15
V gene: TRBV7-9
CDR3 DNA: TGTGCCAGCGGGTTAATAACCGGACTAGCTAGTGAGCAGTTCTTC
CDR3 protein: CASGLITGLASEQFF

D gene: TRBD1
clone size: many
J gene: TRBJ2-2
CDR3 length: 16
V gene: TRBV5-1
CDR3 DNA: TGCGCCAGCAGCTCAACGACAGGGGCGGACACCGGGGAGCTGTTTTTT
CDR3 protein: CASSSTTGADTGELFF

D gene: .
clone size: many
J gene: TRBJ1-2
CDR3 length: 11
V gene: TRBV20-1
CDR3 DNA: TGCAGTGCCTTCCAGGGTTATGGCTACACCTTC
CDR3 protein: CSAFQGYGYTF

D gene: .
clone size: .
J gene: TRBJ2-7
CDR3 length: 16
V gene: TRBV7-8
CDR3 DNA: TGTGCCAGCAGCTTAGCGGGAGGACGGGATGCCTACGAGCAGTACTTC
CDR3 protein: CASSLAGGRDAYEQYF

D gene: .
clone size: few
J gene: TRBJ2-3
CDR3 length: 10
V gene: TRBV29-1
CDR3 DNA: TGCAGCGGGGGGCGAGATACGCAGTATTTT
CDR3 protein: CSGGRDTQYF

D gene: .
clone size: many
J gene: TRBJ2-4
CDR3 length: 17
V gene: TRBV10-3
CDR3 DNA: TGTGCCATCAGTGAGTCTTATGGAGACGCGGCCAAAAACATTCAGTACTTC
CDR3 protein: CAISESYGDAAKNIQYF

D gene: TRBD1
clone size: .
J gene: TRBJ2-7
CDR3 length: 14
V gene: TRBV28
CDR3 DNA: TGTGCCAGCACCCTCCCCGGGACAGGGGGCGAGCAGTACTTC
CDR3 protein: CASTLPGTGGEQYF

D gene: TRBD2
clone size: .
J gene: TRBJ2-7
CDR3 length: 20
V gene: TRBV3-1
CDR3 DNA: TGTGCCAGCAGCCTCAAAGGTATAGCACTAGCGGGAGGCCGCTCCTACGAGCAGTACTTC
CDR3 protein: CASSLKGIALAGGRSYEQYF

D gene: .
clone size: few
J gene: TRBJ2-7
CDR3 length: 14
V gene: TRBV15
CDR3 DNA: TGTGCCACCAGCCCAAAACGGGGCCCCTACGAGCAGTACTTC
CDR3 protein: CATSPKRGPYEQYF

D gene: TRBD2
clone size: .
J gene: TRBJ2-2
CDR3 length: 17
V gene: TRBV9
CDR3 DNA: TGTGCCAGCAGCGCCTCTAGCGGGAACGGTCCGTCCGGGGAGCTGTTTTTT
CDR3 protein: CASSASSGNGPSGELFF